This TCR beta chain was observed in a study of memory CD4+ T cells and cytomegalovirus serostatus. On the study more broadly: Healthy Belgian adult donors included about nine CMV-positive and around 25 CMV-negative people.

The table lists this clone with a count of one. Its antigen is unknown. The assay was immunoSEQ multiplex PCR, and TCRdb's table has in-frame clones only and misses some. The sample holds 55,000 to 80,000 clones, approximately 80% seen once. This CDR3 has 14 residues. Germline V gene sequence: CDR1 SEHNR, CDR2 FQNEAQ (reference sequence). V lost 5 bases, J lost 2 bases, and 11 bases lay in between. The sort gate was single viable CD3+CD4+CD8-CD45RO+ cells for memory CD4+ T cells. Positive selection with CD4 microbeads enriched total CD4+ T cells. Findings and caveats of the study: Repertoires predicted CMV serostatus with median bootstrapped AUC of approximately 0.95. The CMV-associated TCR signature appears largely within the CD4+ memory repertoire.

This TCR derives from an adult in good health and CMV-seropositive. The sample taken for sequencing was memory CD4+ T cells from blood. The rearrangement links TRBV7-9 to TRBJ2-3; D ambiguous. The CDR3 DNA reads as TGTGCCAGCAGCGTCGTTCCCCTCACAGATACGCAGTATTTT. Residues: CASSVVPLTDTQYF.